Following are 21 T cell receptor beta chains from one sample sequenced in a study of blood T cell repertoires in COVID-19. Using immunoSEQ multiplex PCR, the repertoire was profiled, and TCRdb retains in-frame clones only, with some absent. Altogether approximately 230,000 clones are present, about 80% being singletons, with the ten largest covering about 15%. The sequenced material came from PBMCs or T cells enriched from blood (not recorded which). Source of these receptors: a man aged 35-49 years who had recovered from COVID-19.

The chain carries TRBV2 and TRBJ1-1; D not resolved. Germline assignment: CDR1 SNHLY and CDR2 FYNNEI. Trimming removed 7 bases from V and 1 base from J, with 7 bases in between. The CDR3 is made up of 12 amino acids. For the CDR3, the DNA is TGTGCCAGCAATGTGGCGAACACTGAAGCTTTCTTT. Amino acids: CASNVANTEAFF.

The gene calls are TRBV9 and TRBJ2-5; 11 bases are a match to TRBD2. Trimming cost V 3 bases and J 2 bases; bases outside gene matches: 6. The CDR3 has 16 residues. The germline gives CDR1 SGDLS, CDR2 YYNGEE. As DNA, the CDR3 is TGTGCCAGCAGCGCCCTAGCGGGAGGCCGTCAAGAGACCCAGTACTTC. As protein: CASSALAGGRQETQYF.

The chain carries TRBV7-2 and TRBJ2-4; D not resolved. Germline-derived CDR1 and CDR2 are SGHTA and FQGNSA. Trimming shortened V by 6 bases and J by 9 bases, and 15 bases separated the two germline ends. The length of the CDR3 is 13 residues. For the CDR3, the DNA is TGTGCCAGCAGTTCCGAGATTTTTGGCATTCAGTACTTC. Protein sequence: CASSSEIFGIQYF.

The rearrangement links TRBV7-6 to TRBJ1-5; D may be TRBD1 (6 bases). The V end was cut by 0 bases, the J end by 5 bases, with 20 bases between. The germline gives CDR1 SGHVS, CDR2 FNYEAQ. CDR3 length: 18 residues. The CDR3 DNA reads TGTGCCAGCAGCTTAGCGCGAGGAGAGGACAGCCTTTATCAGCCCCAGCATTTT. It is translated as CASSLARGEDSLYQPQHF.

The V and J genes are TRBV11-2 and TRBJ1-1, with D possibly TRBD1 on 5 matching bases. Trimming took off 2 bases at V and 1 base at J, with 8 bases between the two ends. The germline V gene encodes CDR1 SGHAT and CDR2 FQNNGV. The CDR3 consists of 14 residues. CDR3 nucleotide sequence: TGTGCCAGCAGCTTACTTACAGGGAACACTGAAGCTTTCTTT. Encoded protein: CASSLLTGNTEAFF.

The chain joins TRBV7-3 to TRBJ2-5; a weak D match, TRBD2 (5 bases). Deletions cut 5 bases from V and 1 base from J, with 14 bases between. CDR3 length: 15 amino acids. Germline lookup yields CDR1 SGHTA and CDR2 FQGTGA. This CDR3 reads CASSLSGAPQETQYF. Here the CDR3 DNA reads TGTGCCAGCAGCCTAAGCGGAGCTCCCCAAGAGACCCAGTACTTC.

The rearrangement joins TRBV3-1 (or the pseudogene TRBV3-2) to TRBJ2-7, with 7 bases matching TRBD1. CDR3 length equals 13 residues. After removal of 5 bases from V and 3 bases from J, the junction contained 4 bases not matched to a gene. Germline CDR1 is LGHDT and CDR2 is YNNKEL (reference sequence). CDR3 sequence (DNA): TGTGCCAGCAGCTACCGGGACAGCTACGAGCAGTACTTC. Residues: CASSYRDSYEQYF.

This clone has just one count. The chain carries TRBV28 and TRBJ2-3, with 8 bases that match TRBD1. The CDR3 is made up of 16 amino acids. Germline CDR1 reads MDHEN; CDR2 reads SYDVKM. V dropped 2 bases and J dropped 0; count of bases not matched to a gene: 4. In DNA form, the CDR3 reads TGTGCCAGCAGTTTAGCCGGGACAGGTAGCACAGATACGCAGTATTTT. Encoded protein: CASSLAGTGSTDTQYF.

This clone turned up a few times. The V and J genes are TRBV7-8 and TRBJ1-4; 7 positions agree with TRBD1. The germline CDR1 and CDR2 sequences are SGHVS and FQNEAQ. Trimming at V came to 5 bases and at J to 5 bases, leaving 8 bases not matched to a gene. This CDR3 has 15 amino acids. In DNA form, the CDR3 reads TGTGCCAGCAGCCCGCGACAGGGCTTAAATGAAAAACTGTTTTTT. It translates to CASSPRQGLNEKLFF.

This chain connects TRBV30 to TRBJ1-1; perhaps TRBD1 as D (5 bases). The germline CDR1 and CDR2 sequences are GTSNPN and SVGIG (reference sequence). The V end was cut by 4 bases, the J end by 2 bases, with 8 bases between. CDR3 length: 12 amino acids. CDR3 sequence reads: CAWKGSNTEAFF. The CDR3 coding sequence is TGTGCCTGGAAGGGGTCCAACACTGAAGCTTTCTTT.

This clone was counted a few times. The chain uses TRBV28 and TRBJ1-5; D call uncertain. The V gene's germline CDR1 is MDHEN and CDR2 SYDVKM. The CDR3 runs 15 residues. Trimming left V 6 bases short and J 0 bases short, with 12 bases between. The CDR3 sequence is CASSSGGVSNQPQHF. DNA of the CDR3: TGTGCCAGCAGCTCCGGAGGCGTTAGCAATCAGCCCCAGCATTTT.

The sample holds one count of this clone. The chain combines TRBV28 with TRBJ1-2; 12 bases are shared with TRBD1. Germline V CDR1 and CDR2: MDHEN, SYDVKM. The CDR3 totals 18 residues. V was pared by 5 bases and J by 4 bases, with 14 bases of the junction left unmatched. As DNA, the CDR3 is TGTGCCAGCAGTGAGGGAGGGACAGGGGGCAGTTATATCTATGGCTACACCTTC. Residues: CASSEGGTGGSYIYGYTF.

The V call is TRBV5-4, the J call TRBJ1-1, with D possibly TRBD1 on 5 matching bases. The V gene's germline CDR1 is SGHNT and CDR2 YYREEE (reference sequence). The CDR3 contains 13 residues. V lost 5 bases, J lost 5 bases, and 13 bases lay in between. The CDR3 is CASRPSGGTEAFF. CDR3 nucleotide sequence: TGTGCCAGCAGGCCCAGTGGGGGGACTGAAGCTTTCTTT.

This chain links TRBV5-1 with TRBJ2-1, with TRBD2 matching over 11 bases. The germline V gene encodes CDR1 SGHRS and CDR2 YFSETQ. V gave up 0 bases and J gave up 6 bases; unmatched junction bases: 5. This CDR3 spans 16 amino acids. CDR3 nucleotide sequence: TGCGCCAGCAGCTTGGGATCTAGCGGGGGGTCCAATGAGCAGTTCTTC. This encodes CASSLGSSGGSNEQFF.

The chain uses TRBV5-4 and TRBJ2-7; the match to TRBD1 covers 7 bases. Per germline, CDR1 SGHNT and CDR2 YYREEE (reference sequence). The CDR3 spans 14 residues. V shed 3 bases, J shed 0 bases, and the junction held 3 bases outside the gene matches. The CDR3 nucleotides are TGTGCCAGCAGCTCGACAGGGAGCTCCTACGAGCAGTACTTC. Amino acid sequence: CASSSTGSSYEQYF. The whole variable domain, remainder taken from reference TRBV5-4 and TRBJ2-7, is ETGVTQSPTHLIKTRGQQVTLRCSSQSGHNTVSWYQQALGQGPQFIFQYYREEENGRGNFPPRFSGLQFPNYSSELNVNALELDDSALYLCASSSTGSSYEQYFGPGTRLTVT.

This clone appeared a single time. This rearrangement joins TRBV5-4 to TRBJ2-5, with 9 bases that match TRBD1. CDR1 and CDR2 (germline): SGHNT, YYREEE (reference sequence). The CDR3 is 16 amino acids. Losses at the gene ends were 0 bases for V and 2 bases for J; bases not matched to a gene: 5. This CDR3 is CASSLGTTGGQETQYF. DNA for the CDR3: TGTGCCAGCAGCTTGGGAACGACAGGGGGGCAAGAGACCCAGTACTTC.

This clone appeared a few times. This rearrangement joins TRBV4-3 to TRBJ1-1; perhaps TRBD1 as D (5 bases). Trimming cost V 1 base and J 5 bases, with 14 bases left between them. The CDR3 has 15 amino acids. Germline V gene data show CDR1 as LGHNA and CDR2 as YSLEER. CDR3 nucleotide sequence: TGCGCCAGCAGCCAAGGGGACTCCCGCAAGACTGAAGCTTTCTTT. Amino acid sequence: CASSQGDSRKTEAFF.

The J gene is TRBJ1-1, the V gene TRBV9; maybe TRBD1 (5 bases). The germline CDR1 and CDR2 sequences are SGDLS and YYNGEE. The CDR3 totals 15 residues. V was trimmed by 5 bases and J by 0 bases, leaving 14 bases between them. CDR3 sequence reads: CASSAPGRLNTEAFF. DNA of the CDR3: TGTGCCAGCAGTGCTCCAGGGCGATTGAACACTGAAGCTTTCTTT.

CDR3 coding DNA: TGTGCTAGTACCTCGGGAACGGATCCCTATGGCTACACCTTC. Translation gives CASTSGTDPYGYTF. This rearrangement joins TRBV12-5 to TRBJ1-2, with D uncertain. Germline values: CDR1 LGHNT, CDR2 FRNRAP. Trimming removed 8 bases at V and 4 bases at J, with 17 bases between. The CDR3 has 14 amino acids.

The chain carries TRBV6-4 and TRBJ2-2, with unresolved D. Germline V CDR1 and CDR2: MRHNA, SNTAGT. The CDR3 has 16 residues. Deletions cut 0 bases from V and 4 bases from J, with 12 bases between. CDR3: CASSDSNTGITGELFF. CDR3 sequence (DNA): TGTGCCAGCAGTGACTCGAATACGGGTATCACCGGGGAGCTGTTTTTT.

J is TRBJ1-1 and V is TRBV5-1, with D tentatively TRBD1 (5 bases). V was pared by 4 bases and J by 11 bases, with 18 bases between. Germline-derived CDR1 and CDR2 are SGHRS and YFSETQ. CDR3 size: 13 residues. The CDR3 region is CASSPGVTGDAFF. The CDR3 DNA is TGCGCCAGCAGCCCGGGGGTTACGGGGGATGCTTTCTTT. Full variable domain (missing parts from reference TRBV5-1 and TRBJ1-1): KAGVTQTPRYLIKTRGQQVTLSCSPISGHRSVSWYQQTPGQGLQFLFEYFSETQRNKGNFPGRFSGRQFSNSRSEMNVSTLELGDSALYLCASSPGVTGDAFFGQGTRLTVV.